These 12 T cell receptor beta chains were all obtained from the same sample, sequenced in a study of blood T cell repertoires in COVID-19. Sequencing used immunoSEQ multiplex PCR; TCRdb keeps in-frame clones, though not all of them. The profile shows just under 350,000 clones, about 89% of them singletons. The sample taken for sequencing was peripheral blood. Receptors originate from a woman between 50 and 59 years old with COVID-19, enrolled during active disease.

V usage is TRBV9 and J usage is TRBJ2-5; no reliable D call. CDR1 SGDLS and CDR2 YYNGEE come from the germline V gene. The CDR3 runs 15 residues. The ends were cut back, 4 bases at V and 2 bases at J, with 15 bases in the middle. CDR3 protein: CASSPPVGLQETQYF. The DNA of the CDR3 is TGTGCCAGCAGCCCCCCCGTGGGCCTTCAAGAGACCCAGTACTTC. Together with reference TRBV9 and TRBJ2-5, the CDR3 gives the full variable domain: DSGVTQTPKHLITATGQRVTLRCSPRSGDLSVYWYQQSLDQGLQFLIQYYNGEERAKGNILERFSAQQFPDLHSELNLSSLELGDSALYFCASSPPVGLQETQYFGPGTRLLVL.

This rearrangement joins TRBV28 to TRBJ1-5; D might be TRBD1 (6 bases). This CDR3 has 15 amino acids. The germline gives CDR1 MDHEN, CDR2 SYDVKM. The ends were cut back, 3 bases at V and 2 bases at J, with 11 bases in the middle. The CDR3 reads CASSLQGSGNQPQHF. The DNA of the CDR3 is TGTGCCAGCAGTTTGCAGGGGTCGGGCAATCAGCCCCAGCATTTT.

The CDR3 sequence: CASSRGSSYNSPLHF. CDR3 DNA sequence: TGTGCCAGCAGCCGCGGTAGCTCCTATAATTCACCCCTCCACTTT. The gene calls are TRBV7-2 and TRBJ1-6; D ambiguous. The length of the CDR3 is 15 residues. Germline lookup yields CDR1 SGHTA and CDR2 FQGNSA. Trimming shortened V by 5 bases and J by 0 bases, and 8 bases separated the two germline ends.

The rearrangement links TRBV6-4 to TRBJ2-3; D gene unclear. This CDR3 contains 14 residues. Trimming took 5 bases from V and 2 from J, leaving 11 bases between them. Germline-derived CDR1 and CDR2 are MRHNA and SNTAGT. The CDR3 reads CASSREFSTDTQYF. For the CDR3, the DNA is TGTGCCAGCAGTCGAGAGTTTTCCACAGATACGCAGTATTTT.

This clone was observed a single time. The chain combines TRBV19 with TRBJ2-1; 10 bases map to TRBD2. Trimming at V came to 5 bases and at J to 2 bases, leaving 12 bases not matched to a gene. The CDR3 has 18 amino acids. Germline V lookup: CDR1 LNHDA, CDR2 SQIVND (reference sequence). Here the CDR3 reads CASSYFFSTSGTYNEQFF. CDR3 coding DNA: TGTGCCAGTAGTTATTTCTTTTCAACTAGCGGGACCTACAATGAGCAGTTCTTC. The variable domain in full, completed from reference TRBV19 and TRBJ2-1, reads DGGITQSPKYLFRKEGQNVTLSCEQNLNHDAMYWYRQDPGQGLRLIYYSQIVNDFQKGDIAEGYSVSREKKESFPLTVTSAQKNPTAFYLCASSYFFSTSGTYNEQFFGPGTRLTVL.

The chain has TRBV7-3 and TRBJ2-3, with 7 bases matching TRBD2. Germline trimming cut 3 bases from V and 4 bases from J; bases unmatched to any gene: 7. The CDR3 has 15 residues. The V gene's germline CDR1 is SGHTA and CDR2 FQGTGA. For the CDR3, the DNA is TGTGCCAGCAGCTTCAGCGGACTAGTGGCAGATACGCAGTATTTT. Residues: CASSFSGLVADTQYF.

V gene TRBV27 combines with J gene TRBJ2-2, with D hard to call. This CDR3 spans 14 amino acids. Germline loops: CDR1 MNHEY, CDR2 SMNVEV (reference sequence). Trimming removed 3 bases from V and 2 bases from J, with 7 bases in between. For the CDR3, the DNA is TGTGCCAGCAGTTTCCCGAGAAACACCGGGGAGCTGTTTTTT. Amino acid sequence: CASSFPRNTGELFF.

The chain links TRBV7-8 to TRBJ2-1; D might be TRBD1 (6 bases). V was trimmed by 10 bases and J by 0 bases, leaving 13 bases between them. Germline loops: CDR1 SGHVS, CDR2 FQNEAQ. The CDR3 runs to 14 residues. The CDR3 DNA sequence: TGTGCCACCCGAGGGGGAAGCTCCTACAATGAGCAGTTCTTC. Its translation: CATRGGSSYNEQFF.

The J gene is TRBJ2-3, the V gene TRBV7-3; D call uncertain. Germline values: CDR1 SGHTA, CDR2 FQGTGA. Deletions cut 1 base from V and 3 bases from J, with 11 bases between. The CDR3 contains 15 residues. This chain's CDR3 is CASSLIHQATDTQYF. CDR3 coding DNA: TGTGCCAGCAGCTTAATCCATCAGGCGACAGATACGCAGTATTTT.

The CDR3 reads CASSDVLAGAYEQYF. As DNA, the CDR3 is TGCGCCAGCAGTGACGTACTAGCGGGGGCCTACGAGCAGTACTTC. The genes are TRBV10-1 and TRBJ2-7, with 11 bases matching TRBD2. CDR1 and CDR2 from the germline V gene are WNHNN and SYGVQD (reference sequence). This CDR3 is built from 15 residues. V lost 3 bases and J lost 2; bases outside the gene matches: 3.

V usage is TRBV7-2 and J usage is TRBJ2-1; 10 bases are a match to TRBD2. CDR3 length: 16 residues. V was clipped by 6 bases and J by 7 bases; unmatched bases: 12. The germline gives CDR1 SGHTA, CDR2 FQGNSA. The CDR3 protein is CASRPNLAGGGNEQFF. As DNA, the CDR3 is TGTGCCAGCAGGCCAAACTTAGCGGGAGGAGGGAATGAGCAGTTCTTC.

There are a few counts of this clone. The chain carries TRBV7-9 and TRBJ1-1; D may be TRBD1 (6 bases). Germline V gene sequence: CDR1 SEHNR, CDR2 FQNEAQ (reference sequence). The length of the CDR3 is 17 residues. The V and J ends lost 1 base and 3 bases respectively, with 18 bases between them. The CDR3, as DNA: TGTGCCAGCAGCTTAGTTGTCAAACAGGGAGTGGACACTGAAGCTTTCTTT. Its translation: CASSLVVKQGVDTEAFF.